The source of this T cell receptor (beta chain) is a study of naive and memory T cell subsets. General observations from the study: Over 90% of naive TCR sequences appeared only once, unlike memory subsets.

Two oligonucleotides, mixed equimolar, formed the beta constant-region primer covering TRBC1 and TRBC2. Nested alpha and beta constant-region primers with the SP2 primer drove four PCR rounds on ligated cDNA. Ligation attached a single-stranded oligonucleotide with a 12-nucleotide UMI and the SP2 primer to the cDNA 3' end. TCRdb called the UMI-ligation and nested PCR reads again in MiXCR, with one record for every CDR3 protein. This sample has 120,000 or so distinct CDR3 sequences, with 35% to 40% found just once. Overnight CMV lysate stimulation of fresh PBMCs defined donor CMV status by CD4+ IFNgamma. There are many counts of this clonotype. Antigen: not known. Germline CDR1 is MNHEY and CDR2 is SMNVEV (reference sequence). J gave up 7 bases and V 4 bases, and 5 bases lay outside the gene matches. The CDR3 length is 14 residues.

The sample consisted of central memory CD4+ T cells from blood. The source is a human donor in good health. The rearrangement uses TRBV27 and TRBJ2-5; 11 nucleotides match TRBD2. The CDR3, as DNA: TGTGCCAGCAGTTATAGCGGGAGGGCCGGGACCCAGTACTTC. This codes for CASSYSGRAGTQYF.